The following is a T cell receptor (beta chain) sequence with its context. The data belong to a study of T cell changes during pregnancy in multiple sclerosis. Only in-frame clones appear in the TCRdb table, and some are missing; sequencing was by immunoSEQ multiplex PCR. Of under 80,000 clones detected, approximately 94% appear once; the ten largest clones hold 0.58%. Germline V CDR1 and CDR2: SGHVS, FNYEAQ. With 4 bases removed from V and 8 bases from J, the gap between germline ends came to 14 bases. The CDR3 runs 13 residues. The V gene is TRBV7-6, the J gene TRBJ1-2; D is perhaps TRBD1 (6 bases). The specimen comprised peripheral blood, sampled in the third trimester of pregnancy. This clonotype was obtained from a female donor with multiple sclerosis, enrolled in a pregnancy study. The CDR3 reads CASSSTVQGGYTF. Written as DNA, the CDR3 is TGTGCCAGCAGCTCGACAGTACAGGGCGGCTACACCTTC.